The T cell receptor beta chain described here comes from a study of blood T cells in healthy people across ages. This CDR3 contains 15 residues. Study-wide points: Versus aged donors, long-lived donors had higher diversity and more naive CD4+ cells.

Ten milliliters of peripheral blood were drawn from each donor. A second roughly 7 to 11 cycle PCR used barcoded and J-beta primers. All cDNA molecules were each tagged by a template-switch adaptor with 12 random nucleotides. One entry per CDR3 protein results from TCRdb running MiXCR on the 5' RACE reads. The sample holds hundreds of thousands of distinct CDR3 sequences; over 40% are singletons and the top ten take roughly 12%. In regard to this clonotype: What it recognizes is unknown.

This receptor was identified in a woman aged 80 or over in good health. Sequenced material: blood. J is TRBJ1-2 and V is TRBV21-1. TRBV21-1 represents a pseudogene. For the CDR3, the DNA is TGTGCCAGCGGGACAGCGCCCCGAGGCGATGCTGGCTACACCTTC. Translated, it gives CASGTAPRGDAGYTF.